This T cell receptor beta chain was sequenced in a study of blood T cells in healthy people across ages (dated by TCRdb to the mid-2010s). For context, the study as a whole: Template switching captured roughly one uniquely barcoded TCR beta cDNA molecule per two T cells in model experiments. The study measured age-related changes in TCR beta repertoire diversity using deep sequencing normalized with unique cDNA molecular identifiers. The donors were split into four age groups: young (average about 15 years), middle-aged (roughly 40), aged (approximately 59) and long-lived (approximately 80). To avoid experimental bias, donors of different ages were distributed randomly across sequencing lanes. For two donors (one aged 18 to 29 and one aged 80 or older), the study analyzed two additional independent replicas of 1 million unique cDNA reads from the same blood draw.

The roughly 39 donors, aged about 6 to 95 years, were systemically healthy Caucasian individuals from Russia. Around 10 milliliters of peripheral blood were collected from each donor into EDTA-treated Vacutainer tubes. Ficoll-Paque density-gradient centrifugation was used to isolate PBMCs, with at least 6.5 million per sample. Trizol reagent was used to extract total RNA from the PBMCs, yielding at least 6 micrograms per sample. The percentages of naive CD45RAhigh/CD27high T cells were determined by flow cytometry on a PBMC aliquot from every donor. Library preparation used 5' RACE. The sequencer listed for this sample is Illumina HiSeq 2500. A second PCR of roughly 7 to 11 cycles was performed with a sample-barcoded 5' primer and a J-beta primer mix. A template-switch 5' adaptor carrying 12 random nucleotides introduced a unique molecular identifier onto each TCR beta cDNA molecule. Each sample yielded at least 2.5 million CDR3-containing paired-end reads. All of the RNA was converted into first-strand cDNA using the Mint cDNA synthesis kit, with a TRBC-specific oligonucleotide serving as the primer. After uracil-DNA glycosylase treatment, a first 18-cycle PCR used universal primers M1SS and BC2_uni_R on all cDNA. Processing in the source paper ran as follows. Each sample was normalized by randomly selecting 1 million high-quality reads, each carrying a distinct molecular identifier. Reads sharing molecular identifiers were discarded rather than binned into consensus sequences. MiTCR, run with a Q25 quality threshold and the strictest error-elimination algorithm, handled CDR3 identification, clonotype clustering and error correction. A nonparametric unseen species model with Euler transformation was used to estimate a lower bound on total TCR beta diversity. TCRdb handled the public reads itself, with Q25 trimming in fastp and clone calling in MiXCR, and kept productive beta chains. Every CDR3 protein is listed once, alongside the most common genes and DNA of its rows. It is TCRdb's table, rather than the study itself, that gives the V and J calls and clone size. This sample lists more than 500,000 distinct CDR3 sequences; approximately 25% were detected once. The ten most abundant clones make up about 18% of the sample.

What the work shows at the level of the full study, not this receptor alone: Donor CMV infection status was unknown, potentially confounding age-related changes in expanded clonotypes. Bulk unsorted PBMC profiling prevented conclusive comparison of naive and antigen-experienced compartments. Observed TCR beta diversity per million T cells fell roughly linearly with age, and a significant reduction was already apparent by age about 43. Estimates of total diversity based on one million sequenced T cells were considered lower bounds and underestimates. Compared with the aged group, the long-lived group had more naive CD4+ T cells, fewer expanded clones and increased TCR diversity, a pattern suggesting age selection. There was a strong correlation between observed TCR beta diversity and the percentage of naive T cells measured by flow cytometry.

V and J lose 4 bases and 4 bases, and a span of 6 bases separates them. The CDR3 holds 12 amino acids from the cysteine to the phenylalanine. Just CDR3 DNA is preserved here, 36 bases in frame from base 1. The germline V gene encodes CDR1 SGHRS and CDR2 YFSETQ. This clonotype has only a few counts. The antigen it binds to is not known. No base quality information exists; no much larger clone differs at one position. Sequences were obtained from blood. The clonotype was recovered from a woman aged 65 to 85 in good health. The chain is encoded by TRBV5-1 joined to TRBJ1-3, with no reliable assignment of the D segment. This receptor has the CDR3 CASSTTGNTIYF. At the DNA level, the sequence is TGCGCCAGCAGCACAACCGGAAACACCATATATTTT.